Each of the 30 T cell receptor beta chains below was sequenced from the same sample in a study of early stage breast cancer tumors. Here immunoSEQ multiplex PCR was the method, and the copy in TCRdb shows in-frame clones only, minus some. The sample lists roughly 53,000 clones; about 93% were seen once. Sequenced input: blood. The receptors were gathered from a person aged 70 to 85 with breast cancer.

The chain links TRBV10-3 to TRBJ1-1; D perhaps matches TRBD1 (6 bases). V was clipped by 2 bases and J by 2 bases, with 9 bases between them. Germline V gene sequence: CDR1 ENHRY, CDR2 SYGVKD. This CDR3 has 14 amino acids. CDR3 loop: CAISEGQINTEAFF. The CDR3 bases are TGTGCCATCAGTGAGGGACAGATCAACACTGAAGCTTTCTTT.

The V call is TRBV6-6, the J call TRBJ2-7; 9 bases map to TRBD2. The length of the CDR3 is 14 residues. J gave up 4 bases and V 4 bases, and 5 bases lay outside the gene matches. The V gene's germline CDR1 is MNHNY and CDR2 SVGAGI (reference sequence). In DNA, the CDR3 is TGTGCCAGCAGTTCTCGGACTAGCGAATACGAGCAGTACTTC. As protein: CASSSRTSEYEQYF.

The chain employs TRBV4-3 and TRBJ1-1; weak D call: TRBD1 (6 bases). Trimming removed 4 bases at V and 3 bases at J, with 15 bases between. This CDR3 has 15 amino acids. CDR1 and CDR2 from the germline V gene are LGHNA and YSLEER. CDR3 sequence: CASSLYGQRDTEAFF. The DNA of the CDR3 is TGCGCCAGCAGCCTATACGGACAGAGGGACACTGAAGCTTTCTTT.

The V gene is TRBV9, the J gene TRBJ1-6; possible D gene TRBD1, 6 bases. The CDR3 loop spans 17 amino acids. V was clipped by 3 bases and J by 9 bases, with 22 bases between them. CDR1 SGDLS and CDR2 YYNGEE come from the germline V gene. The CDR3 loop reads CASSAEQGVKISSPLHF. DNA for the CDR3: TGTGCCAGCAGCGCGGAACAGGGTGTGAAGATAAGTTCACCCCTCCACTTT.

The chain joins TRBV10-2 to TRBJ1-2; D might be TRBD1 (6 bases). V shed 6 bases and J shed 8 bases, with 22 bases lying between them. Germline-derived CDR1 and CDR2 are WSHSY and SAAADI. The CDR3 is 15 residues long. CDR3 amino acids: CASRPTGPLIYGYTF. The CDR3 nucleotides read TGCGCCAGCAGACCCACAGGGCCTTTAATCTACGGCTACACCTTC.

The genes are TRBV5-1 and TRBJ2-7; 12 nucleotides align to TRBD1. Germline values: CDR1 SGHRS, CDR2 YFSETQ. This CDR3 contains 15 residues. Germline trimming cut 0 bases from V and 5 bases from J; bases unmatched to any gene: 3. Written as DNA, the CDR3 is TGCGCCAGCAGCTTGGCAGGGACAGGGGGCCACGAGCAGTACTTC. This sequence encodes CASSLAGTGGHEQYF. Supplemented by reference TRBV5-1 and TRBJ2-7, the full variable domain reads KAGVTQTPRYLIKTRGQQVTLSCSPISGHRSVSWYQQTPGQGLQFLFEYFSETQRNKGNFPGRFSGRQFSNSRSEMNVSTLELGDSALYLCASSLAGTGGHEQYFGPGTRLTVT.

CDR3 protein: CASARGRPAYEQYF. Written as DNA, the CDR3 is TGTGCCAGCGCCAGGGGTCGCCCGGCTTACGAGCAGTACTTC. The chain is built from TRBV13 and TRBJ2-7; D may be TRBD1 (6 bases). With 8 bases removed from V and 4 bases from J, the gap between germline ends came to 18 bases. CDR1 is PRHDT and CDR2 is FYEKMQ in the germline V gene (reference sequence). The CDR3 covers 14 residues.

CDR3 nucleotides: TGTGCCCGGGGACAGGGCTACGAGCAGTACTTC. Translation: CARGQGYEQYF. The chain carries TRBV30 and TRBJ2-7; 9 bases map to TRBD1. Germline lookup yields CDR1 GTSNPN and CDR2 SVGIG (reference sequence). The CDR3 has 11 residues. J was trimmed by 3 bases and V by 8 bases; bases with no gene match: 2.

The chain couples TRBV18 to TRBJ1-5, with D unresolved. With 0 bases removed from V and 6 bases from J, the gap between germline ends came to 6 bases. Germline V CDR1 and CDR2: KGHSH, LQKENI. The CDR3 runs 13 residues. The DNA for the CDR3 is TGTGCCAGCTCACCACCCCTAGGTCAGCCCCAGCATTTT. Its protein product is CASSPPLGQPQHF.

The chain recombines TRBV28 with TRBJ1-1, with TRBD1 matching over 7 bases. There are 18 residues in the CDR3. Germline V gives CDR1 MDHEN, CDR2 SYDVKM. J lost 0 bases, V lost 1 base, and 11 bases had no gene match. The DNA of the CDR3 is TGTGCCAGCAGTTTATCGTTGGGCCAGGGGGGCATGAACACTGAAGCTTTCTTT. It yields the protein CASSLSLGQGGMNTEAFF.

The chain recombines TRBV9 with TRBJ2-4, with 7 positions matching TRBD2. The V and J ends lost 0 bases and 3 bases, in that order; junction bases with no gene match: 9. The CDR3 covers 17 residues. CDR1 is SGDLS and CDR2 is YYNGEE in the germline V gene. In DNA form, the CDR3 reads TGTGCCAGCAGCGTAGCCACGGATGGGAGGGGCAAAAACATTCAGTACTTC. Translation gives CASSVATDGRGKNIQYF.

The V gene is TRBV5-1, the J gene TRBJ2-2; 8 bases are a match to TRBD2. The CDR3 spans 17 residues. V shed 0 bases, J shed 1 base, and the junction held 5 bases outside the gene matches. Germline CDR1 reads SGHRS; CDR2 reads YFSETQ. In DNA, the CDR3 is TGCGCCAGCAGCTTGGCCAGCGGGACTAGGAACACCGGGGAGCTGTTTTTT. It yields the protein CASSLASGTRNTGELFF.

This clone was detected only a few times. The chain couples TRBV6-6 to TRBJ2-1; TRBD2 agrees at 9 bases. The CDR3 extends over 16 amino acids. Per the germline V gene, CDR1 is MNHNY and CDR2 is SVGAGI (reference sequence). Trimming at V came to 5 bases and at J to 5 bases, leaving 10 bases not matched to a gene. The CDR3 loop reads CASSQRGTSRDNEQFF. As DNA, the CDR3 is TGTGCCAGCAGTCAACGAGGGACTAGCAGGGACAATGAGCAGTTCTTC.

This chain uses TRBV19 with TRBJ1-1, with a tentative D call TRBD1 (5 bases). This CDR3 comprises 15 residues. From germline, CDR1 is LNHDA and CDR2 SQIVND (reference sequence). V dropped 4 bases and J dropped 0 bases, with 12 bases sitting between them. CDR3: CASSRDLTVNTEAFF. CDR3 coding DNA: TGTGCCAGTAGTAGAGACTTGACAGTGAACACTGAAGCTTTCTTT.

The chain uses TRBV30 and TRBJ2-5, with TRBD2 matching 8 bases. This CDR3 has 15 amino acids. Germline V lookup: CDR1 GTSNPN, CDR2 SVGIG (reference sequence). The J segment lost 7 bases and the V segment lost 3 bases, leaving 13 bases of the junction unmatched. The CDR3 nucleotides read TGTGCCTGGAGCGACCCCCGGACTAGCCCAGGGACCCAGTACTTC. Translating gives CAWSDPRTSPGTQYF.

The chain is built from TRBV19 and TRBJ2-5, with 9 bases lining up with TRBD1. V gave up 5 bases and J gave up 1 base; unmatched junction bases: 5. Germline CDR1 and CDR2: LNHDA and SQIVND (reference sequence). The CDR3 has 15 residues. Written as DNA, the CDR3 is TGTGCCAGTAGTTCGAGGACAGGGGCCCAAGAGACCCAGTACTTC. Its translation is CASSSRTGAQETQYF.

The count of this clone is one. CDR3 sequence (DNA): TGTGCCAGCAGCCAGGGACAGGTCTATGGCTACACCTTC. This sequence encodes CASSQGQVYGYTF. V gene TRBV14 combines with J gene TRBJ1-2, with TRBD1 matching over 8 bases. Germline V gene data show CDR1 as SGHDN and CDR2 as FVKESK. The CDR3 has 13 residues. J gave up 4 bases and V 3 bases, and 1 base lay outside the gene matches.

The chain recombines TRBV10-3 with TRBJ1-2, with D perhaps TRBD1 (5 bases). Trimming cost V 9 bases and J 6 bases, with 17 bases left between them. Per germline, CDR1 ENHRY and CDR2 SYGVKD. There are 13 residues in the CDR3. CDR3 sequence reads: CAITGTEPNGYTF. The CDR3 nucleotides are TGTGCCATTACCGGGACTGAGCCCAATGGCTACACCTTC.

The chain uses TRBV7-9 and TRBJ2-7; D may be TRBD2 (6 bases). The CDR3 totals 12 residues. Trimming shortened V by 5 bases and J by 4 bases, and 9 bases separated the two germline ends. CDR1 SEHNR and CDR2 FQNEAQ come from the germline V gene (reference sequence). The CDR3 DNA follows: TGTGCCAGCAGCGCTAGCGTTTACGAGCAGTACTTC. Protein sequence: CASSASVYEQYF.

The chain employs TRBV19 and TRBJ1-1, with a possible D match to TRBD1 (6 bases). Germline lookup yields CDR1 LNHDA and CDR2 SQIVND (reference sequence). CDR3 length: 14 amino acids. The V gene lost 6 bases and the J gene lost 1 base, with 12 bases spanning the gap. CDR3 nucleotides: TGTGCCAGTAGGAGGGGGGGAGAGAACACTGAAGCTTTCTTT. Amino acids: CASRRGGENTEAFF. Complete variable domain (other parts from reference TRBV19 and TRBJ1-1): DGGITQSPKYLFRKEGQNVTLSCEQNLNHDAMYWYRQDPGQGLRLIYYSQIVNDFQKGDIAEGYSVSREKKESFPLTVTSAQKNPTAFYLCASRRGGENTEAFFGQGTRLTVV.

J is TRBJ2-1 and V is TRBV4-1; 9 bases match TRBD2. Germline loops: CDR1 MGHRA, CDR2 YSYEKL. There are 15 residues in the CDR3. J gave up 9 bases and V 1 base, and 7 bases lay outside the gene matches. The CDR3 bases are TGCGCCAGCAGCCAAGCTGCGGGAGGGAGCGGTGAGCAGTTCTTC. Residues: CASSQAAGGSGEQFF.

The chain couples TRBV4-1 to TRBJ2-1, with 7 positions matching TRBD1. The CDR3 totals 15 residues. The trim removed 3 bases at V and 7 bases at J, leaving 9 bases unmatched. Looked up from germline, CDR1 is MGHRA and CDR2 is YSYEKL. DNA of the CDR3: TGCGCCAGCAGCCACGGCGACAGGGATTTGAATGAGCAGTTCTTC. Translated, it gives CASSHGDRDLNEQFF.

The V and J genes are TRBV5-6 and TRBJ1-1; no reliable D call. CDR3 length: 15 amino acids. With 0 bases removed from V and 0 bases from J, the gap between germline ends came to 9 bases. Germline loops: CDR1 SGHDT, CDR2 YYEEEE. CDR3 sequence (DNA): TGTGCCAGCAGCTTGGGTCAGTACGTGAACACTGAAGCTTTCTTT. It specifies CASSLGQYVNTEAFF.

The chain recombines TRBV7-2 with TRBJ1-5, with TRBD1 matching over 7 bases. J gave up 9 bases and V 4 bases, and 6 bases lay outside the gene matches. The CDR3 totals 13 residues. Looked up from germline, CDR1 is SGHTA and CDR2 is FQGNSA. The chain's CDR3 is CASSYPGQRPQHF. CDR3 nucleotide sequence: TGTGCCAGCAGCTACCCGGGACAGAGGCCCCAGCATTTT.

The chain carries TRBV7-2 and TRBJ2-1; the D gene is possibly TRBD1 (5 bases). The CDR3 is made up of 14 amino acids. V lost 3 bases to trimming and J lost 3 bases, with 9 bases between them. In germline, CDR1 is SGHTA, CDR2 FQGNSA. The CDR3 coding sequence is TGTGCCAGCAGCTTCAACAGGATCTACAATGAGCAGTTCTTC. Protein: CASSFNRIYNEQFF.

V and J are TRBV9 and TRBJ2-7, with D possibly matching TRBD1 (6 bases). With 4 bases removed from V and 6 bases from J, the gap between germline ends came to 20 bases. The CDR3 length is 15 residues. Germline CDR1 reads SGDLS; CDR2 reads YYNGEE. The CDR3 sequence is CASSTDSRGGGEQYF. CDR3 nucleotides: TGTGCCAGCAGCACGGACAGCAGGGGTGGAGGCGAGCAGTACTTC.

The V and J genes are TRBV5-6 and TRBJ2-3; possibly TRBD2 for D (6 bases). The length of the CDR3 is 14 residues. Germline V gene data show CDR1 as SGHDT and CDR2 as YYEEEE. Trimming took off 8 bases at V and 1 base at J, with 14 bases between the two ends. The DNA for the CDR3 is TGTGCCAGTCATCATTCGGGGGGCACAGATACGCAGTATTTT. This translates into CASHHSGGTDTQYF.

This chain joins TRBV11-3 and TRBJ2-7, with 7 bases matching TRBD2. The germline gives CDR1 SGHNT, CDR2 YENEEA. V shed 6 bases and J 4 bases; nucleotides not matched to a gene: 9. This CDR3 region has 14 residues. The CDR3 loop reads CASSLGGSGYEQYF. Written as DNA, the CDR3 is TGTGCCAGCAGTTTGGGGGGGAGTGGGTACGAGCAGTACTTC.

This chain uses TRBV5-4 with TRBJ1-2; 7 bases agree with TRBD1. The CDR3 consists of 13 residues. Germline V gene data show CDR1 as SGHNT and CDR2 as YYREEE (reference sequence). V lost 5 bases, J lost 8 bases, and 9 bases stayed unmatched. The CDR3 loop is CASSFDRDGGYTF. CDR3 sequence (DNA): TGTGCCAGCAGTTTCGACAGGGACGGAGGCTACACCTTC.

V and J are TRBV6-5 and TRBJ2-1; perhaps TRBD1 as D (6 bases). This CDR3 is built from 13 residues. Germline assignment: CDR1 MNHEY and CDR2 SVGAGI. Trimming left V 8 bases short and J 9 bases short, with 17 bases between. This CDR3 is CASGKGDLGEQFF. CDR3 DNA: TGTGCCAGCGGGAAGGGGGACCTAGGTGAGCAGTTCTTC.